Following are 26 T cell receptor beta chains from one sample sequenced in a study of Graves' ophthalmopathy and Graves' hyperthyroidism. Investigators amplified TCR beta CDR3 regions from RNA transcripts. In the first round, RT-PCR was carried out with HTBI primers, and a multiplex PCR formed the second round. TCRdb fed the multiplex PCR reads into MiXCR, producing one record per CDR3 protein. The table shows about 1.2 million distinct CDR3 sequences, with roughly two fifths occurring only once. The specimen sequenced was peripheral blood or thyroid tissue (not recorded which). These receptors originate from an adult man with Graves' hyperthyroidism.

The chain couples TRBV24-1 to TRBJ1-1; 7 bases agree with TRBD1. Germline lookup yields CDR1 KGHDR and CDR2 SFDVKD. The junction had 20 bases not matched to a gene; V was cut back by 10 bases and J by 7 bases. This CDR3 spans 16 amino acids. The CDR3 DNA reads TGTGCCACGGGAACCGAACAGCGGGACAGACTTTATGAAGCTTTCTTT. The encoded protein is CATGTEQRDRLYEAFF.

This clonotype was seen ten or more times. V usage is TRBV9 and J usage is TRBJ1-1; D ambiguous. The CDR3 loop spans 14 amino acids. Germline loops: CDR1 SGDLS, CDR2 YYNGEE. V gave up 4 bases and J gave up 2 bases, with 12 bases separating them. CDR3 sequence reads: CASSTQVGNTEAFF. The CDR3 nucleotides read TGTGCCAGCAGCACCCAGGTGGGAAACACTGAAGCTTTCTTT.

The J gene is TRBJ2-5, the V gene TRBV5-6; no firm D call. Germline V gene data show CDR1 as SGHDT and CDR2 as YYEEEE. Trimming pared 0 bases from V and 4 bases from J, leaving 16 bases between. CDR3 length equals 16 residues. CDR3 region: CASSLADFDFTETQYF. CDR3 sequence (DNA): TGTGCCAGCAGCTTGGCCGACTTTGATTTTACAGAGACCCAGTACTTC.

This clonotype was counted ten times or more. The chain employs TRBV7-8 and TRBJ2-2; the D is unclear. The CDR3 runs to 11 residues. Trimming cost V 6 bases and J 7 bases, with 6 bases left between them. Germline V CDR1 and CDR2: SGHVS, FQNEAQ. In nucleotides, the CDR3 is TGTGCCAGCAGGACCGGCGGGGAGCTGTTTTTT. As protein: CASRTGGELFF.

This clonotype was counted between two and nine times. This chain uses TRBV29-1 with TRBJ1-3; 9 bases map to TRBD1. Germline lookup yields CDR1 SQVTM and CDR2 ANQGSEA. Unmatched junction bases numbered 7, after V lost 0 bases and J lost 4 bases. The CDR3 extends over 16 amino acids. The DNA of the CDR3 is TGCAGCGTTGAAGATCGGGGGACAGGGTTCGGAAACACCATATATTTT. Its protein product is CSVEDRGTGFGNTIYF.

This clonotype was seen ten or more times. The gene calls are TRBV7-2 and TRBJ1-2; D not certain. This CDR3 is built from 10 residues. With 7 bases removed from V and 5 bases from J, the gap between germline ends came to 5 bases. Per germline, CDR1 SGHTA and CDR2 FQGNSA. The CDR3 loop reads CASIGYGYTF. The CDR3 coding sequence is TGTGCCAGCATAGGGTATGGCTACACCTTC.

This sequence joins TRBV20-1 and TRBJ2-7; D unresolved. Trimming removed 0 bases from V and 7 bases from J, with 13 bases in between. Germline CDR1 is DFQATT and CDR2 is SNEGSKA (reference sequence). The CDR3 loop spans 13 amino acids. The CDR3 protein is CSARDRMLLEQYF. In DNA, the CDR3 is TGCAGTGCTAGAGATAGAATGTTATTAGAGCAGTACTTC.

The V gene is TRBV7-2, the J gene TRBJ1-2, with TRBD1 as a possible D gene (5 bases). CDR3 length: 15 residues. The V end was cut by 2 bases, the J end by 4 bases, with 14 bases between. Looked up from germline, CDR1 is SGHTA and CDR2 is FQGNSA. As DNA, the CDR3 is TGTGCCAGCAGCTTACAGGGCTCAGCCGTCTATGGCTACACCTTC. Residues: CASSLQGSAVYGYTF.

This chain uses TRBV12-3 or TRBV12-4 with TRBJ2-5; TRBD2 might be the D (6 bases). Trimming cost V 4 bases and J 0 bases, with 12 bases left between them. The CDR3 consists of 15 residues. CDR3 region: CASSYDGGDQETQYF. CDR3 DNA: TGTGCCAGCAGTTATGATGGCGGGGACCAAGAGACCCAGTACTTC.

In the case of this clonotype: Being one base from a much bigger clone, this may be a read error. The J gene is TRBJ2-7, the V gene TRBV20-1; D possibly matches TRBD1 or TRBD2 (6 bases each). Germline-derived CDR1 and CDR2 are DFQATT and SNEGSKA (reference sequence). CDR3 length: 14 residues. Trimming shortened V by 2 bases and J by 2 bases, and 13 bases separated the two germline ends. The CDR3 is CSARWGAGTYEQYF. The CDR3, as DNA: TGCAGTGCTAGATGGGGGGCAGGGACCTACGAGCAGTACTTC.

This clonotype was counted only a few times. This rearrangement joins TRBV6-2 or TRBV6-3 to TRBJ1-5, with D maybe TRBD1 (6 bases). Germline V gene data show CDR1 as MNHEY and CDR2 as SVGEGT. Trimming removed 4 bases at V and 4 bases at J, with 26 bases between. The CDR3 spans 19 residues. The CDR3 DNA reads TGTGCCAGCAGTTCCGGGGATAATTCCGTACAGGGCAGGAATCAGCCCCAGCATTTT. This sequence encodes CASSSGDNSVQGRNQPQHF.

The chain has TRBV2 and TRBJ1-2, with D unclear. Trimming cost V 6 bases and J 8 bases, with 7 bases left between them. CDR1 is SNHLY, CDR2 FYNNEI, per germline. This CDR3 has 10 amino acids. CDR3: CASRIQGYTF. CDR3 nucleotide sequence: TGTGCCAGCAGAATACAGGGCTACACCTTC.

Ten or more counts support this clonotype. The chain carries TRBV20-1 and TRBJ2-7, with TRBD2 matching 13 bases. The CDR3 spans 15 residues. The germline CDR1 and CDR2 sequences are DFQATT and SNEGSKA (reference sequence). V trimming: 6 bases; J trimming: 3 bases; junction bases outside the gene matches: 8. The CDR3 sequence: CSARPTSGRFYEQYF. CDR3 coding DNA: TGCAGTGCCCGTCCGACTAGCGGGAGGTTCTACGAGCAGTACTTC.

A remark on this clonotype: Given the absence of the conserved phenylalanine or tryptophan at the CDR3 end, a read error is likely. The J gene is TRBJ2-5, the V gene TRBV6-5, with D unclear. Germline CDR1 reads MNHEY; CDR2 reads SVGAGI. V was pared by 6 bases and J by 4 bases, with 12 bases between. The CDR3 loop spans 13 amino acids. In DNA form, the CDR3 reads TGTGCCAGCAGGGAACACCCCGGAGAGACCCAGTACATC. Its protein product is CASREHPGETQYI.

In its sample, this clonotype was seen a few times. This sequence joins TRBV12-3 or TRBV12-4 and TRBJ2-7; D may be TRBD1 (6 bases). The CDR3 totals 13 residues. V was cut by 5 bases and J by 12 bases, with 20 bases left in between. CDR3 in DNA: TGTGCCAGCAGTACCTCCGGGACACCCTTTCGGTACTTC. It yields the protein CASSTSGTPFRYF.

The J gene is TRBJ2-7, the V gene TRBV7-9; 7 bases match TRBD1. Germline CDR1 SEHNR, CDR2 FQNEAQ (reference sequence). V was pared by 1 base and J by 3 bases, with 6 bases of the junction left unmatched. The CDR3 is 15 residues long. The CDR3 coding sequence is TGTGCCAGCAGCTTAGTGGGGACAGACCACTACGAGCAGTACTTC. Protein product: CASSLVGTDHYEQYF. Using reference TRBV7-9 and TRBJ2-7 for the parts outside the CDR3, the full variable domain is DTGVSQNPRHKITKRGQNVTFRCDPISEHNRLYWYRQTLGQGPEFLTYFQNEAQLEKSRLLSDRFSAERPKGSFSTLEIQRTEQGDSAMYLCASSLVGTDHYEQYFGPGTRLTVT.

The chain recombines TRBV6-5 with TRBJ1-5, with 11 bases aligning to TRBD1. Trimming cost V 5 bases and J 7 bases; bases outside gene matches: 4. CDR3 length: 14 amino acids. Germline lookup yields CDR1 MNHEY and CDR2 SVGAGI. CDR3 sequence: CASSARDRGQPQHF. CDR3 DNA sequence: TGTGCCAGCAGTGCCCGGGACAGGGGGCAGCCCCAGCATTTT.

This clonotype showed up just once. The chain recombines TRBV9 with TRBJ2-2; TRBD2 matches at 7 bases. This CDR3 region has 19 residues. The germline V gene has CDR1 SGDLS and CDR2 YYNGEE. Unmatched junction bases numbered 18, after V lost 6 bases and J lost 1 base. The CDR3 DNA follows: TGTGCCAGCACCTCCTCACCGGGGGAGGGTAATTGGAACACCGGGGAGCTGTTTTTT. Translation gives CASTSSPGEGNWNTGELFF.

The CDR3 reads CASSPTVRSYEQFF. In DNA form, the CDR3 reads TGTGCCAGCAGCCCGACAGTTAGGTCCTATGAGCAGTTCTTC. The genes are TRBV11-2 and TRBJ2-1; D is perhaps TRBD1 (5 bases). V was trimmed by 5 bases and J by 8 bases, leaving 16 bases between them. Germline V gene sequence: CDR1 SGHAT, CDR2 FQNNGV. CDR3 length: 14 amino acids.

In its sample, this clonotype was seen many times. The CDR3 here is CASSFGSGRVGETQYF. The CDR3 coding sequence is TGTGCCAGCAGTTTTGGCAGCGGGAGGGTCGGGGAGACCCAGTACTTC. The rearrangement uses TRBV12-3 or TRBV12-4 and TRBJ2-5, with TRBD2 identical over 10 bases. The CDR3 is made up of 16 amino acids. J lost 5 bases, V lost 3 bases, and 9 bases had no gene match.

This clonotype was picked up many times. The chain couples TRBV5-1 to TRBJ2-5; TRBD1 matches at 9 bases. Germline CDR1 SGHRS, CDR2 YFSETQ. This CDR3 has 15 residues. The V segment lost 0 bases and the J segment 5 bases; nucleotides outside the gene matches: 5. The CDR3 sequence is CASSLGDRDRETQYF. In DNA form, the CDR3 reads TGCGCCAGCAGCTTGGGGGACAGGGACCGCGAGACCCAGTACTTC. Together with reference TRBV5-1 and TRBJ2-5, the CDR3 gives the full variable domain: KAGVTQTPRYLIKTRGQQVTLSCSPISGHRSVSWYQQTPGQGLQFLFEYFSETQRNKGNFPGRFSGRQFSNSRSEMNVSTLELGDSALYLCASSLGDRDRETQYFGPGTRLLVL.

This chain joins TRBV20-1 and TRBJ1-1; D not certain. CDR1 is DFQATT and CDR2 is SNEGSKA in the germline V gene (reference sequence). There are 17 residues in the CDR3. The ends were cut back, 2 bases at V and 3 bases at J, with 22 bases in the middle. The CDR3 DNA follows: TGCAGTGCTAGAAATCTCCAGTCTCGGTTTACCCACACTGAAGCTTTCTTT. Its protein is CSARNLQSRFTHTEAFF.

This clonotype was seen repeatedly, ten times or more. CDR3: CASSAPGGQTQYF. In DNA, the CDR3 is TGTGCCAGCAGCGCACCAGGGGGGCAGACCCAGTACTTC. V and J are TRBV7-3 and TRBJ2-5; a possible D gene is TRBD1 (7 bases). The CDR3 covers 13 residues. Germline values: CDR1 SGHTA, CDR2 FQGTGA. V dropped 5 bases and J dropped 6 bases, with 13 bases sitting between them.

The chain uses TRBV7-2 and TRBJ2-5, with D perhaps TRBD2 (6 bases). The CDR3 runs 16 residues. The V gene lost 6 bases and the J gene lost 2 bases, with 19 bases spanning the gap. CDR1 is SGHTA, CDR2 FQGNSA, per germline. The CDR3 protein is CASSLPGGRLQETQYF. Written as DNA, the CDR3 is TGTGCCAGCAGTCTCCCCGGGGGAAGGCTTCAAGAGACCCAGTACTTC.

This clonotype was detected many times. The chain carries TRBV19 and TRBJ1-1, with D perhaps matching TRBD1 (5 bases). V lost 3 bases and J 5 bases, leaving 13 bases between the germline ends. CDR3 length equals 14 residues. Germline V gene sequence: CDR1 LNHDA, CDR2 SQIVND (reference sequence). As DNA, the CDR3 is TGTGCCAGTAGTATCTTGTCGGGGCGGACTGAAGCTTTCTTT. It is translated as CASSILSGRTEAFF.

In its sample, this clonotype was seen many times. V usage is TRBV11-2 and J usage is TRBJ2-5; D is possibly TRBD2 (6 bases). Trimming took off 2 bases at V and 2 bases at J, with 12 bases between the two ends. In germline, CDR1 is SGHAT, CDR2 FQNNGV. The CDR3 length is 15 residues. The CDR3 loop is CASSLRRGRQETQYF. CDR3 nucleotide sequence: TGTGCCAGCAGCTTAAGGAGGGGTAGGCAAGAGACCCAGTACTTC.